These T cell receptor beta chains were read from a single sample in a study of OX40 agonist ivuxolimab in advanced cancers. The method was immunoSEQ multiplex PCR; TCRdb's version includes in-frame clones alone and lacks a portion of them. The repertoire holds 20,000 to 25,000 clones, with approximately 79% as singletons. This material consisted of CD4+ or CD8+ T cells sorted from blood, taken in a trial of the OX40 agonist ivuxolimab. The receptors shown here come from an adult with an advanced solid tumor such as melanoma, head and neck, liver or kidney cancer. Each CDR3 is given with its conserved first and last residue. The order of the fields is D gene, V gene, J gene, CDR3 protein. D genes are given only for firm matches.

-	TRBV18	TRBJ2-5	CASSPLIGTGASETQYF
TRBD1	TRBV5-5	TRBJ1-1	CASTATGGYTEAFF
-	TRBV19	TRBJ1-1	CASNRATLWNTEAFF
TRBD1	TRBV2	TRBJ2-7	CASNPTGGGKYF
TRBD1	TRBV6-6	TRBJ2-2	CASTPGTGGATGELFF
-	TRBV28	TRBJ2-7	CASSFASPYEQYF
TRBD1	TRBV18	TRBJ1-1	CASSPEQGLRTKAFF
TRBD1	TRBV5-1	TRBJ2-5	CASSTTGQENFQETQYF
TRBD2	TRBV4-2	TRBJ2-1	CASRVTSGGFNEQFF
-	TRBV6-5	TRBJ2-1	CASSYSGAEQFF
TRBD1	TRBV27	TRBJ1-4	CASMKPTGANEKLFF
-	TRBV5-4	-	CASSFAGVYEQYF
TRBD1	TRBV5-6	TRBJ2-7	CASLRTGVGNEQYF
TRBD1	TRBV19	TRBJ2-1	CASSLGQGNEQFF
-	TRBV28	TRBJ2-7	CASSLRDPYEQYF